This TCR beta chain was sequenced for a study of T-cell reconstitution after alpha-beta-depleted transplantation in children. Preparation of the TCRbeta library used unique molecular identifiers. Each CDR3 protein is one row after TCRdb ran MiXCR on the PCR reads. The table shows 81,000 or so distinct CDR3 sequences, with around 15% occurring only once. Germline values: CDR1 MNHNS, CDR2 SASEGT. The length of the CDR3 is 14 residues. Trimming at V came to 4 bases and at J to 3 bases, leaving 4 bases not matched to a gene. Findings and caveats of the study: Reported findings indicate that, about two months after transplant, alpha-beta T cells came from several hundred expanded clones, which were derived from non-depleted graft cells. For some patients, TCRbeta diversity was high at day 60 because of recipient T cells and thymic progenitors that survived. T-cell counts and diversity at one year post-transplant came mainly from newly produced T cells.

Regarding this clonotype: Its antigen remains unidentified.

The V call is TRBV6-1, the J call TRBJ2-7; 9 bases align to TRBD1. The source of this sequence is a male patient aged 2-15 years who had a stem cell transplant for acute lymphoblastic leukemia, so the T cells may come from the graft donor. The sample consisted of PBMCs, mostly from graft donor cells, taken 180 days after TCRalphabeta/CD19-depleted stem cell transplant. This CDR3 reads CASSAGTGHYEQYF. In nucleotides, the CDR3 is TGTGCCAGCAGTGCCGGGACAGGGCACTACGAGCAGTACTTC.